These 26 T cell receptor beta chains came from one sample sequenced in a study of blood T cell repertoires in COVID-19. Sequencing was performed with immunoSEQ multiplex PCR; in TCRdb, only in-frame clones are kept and a portion is missing. The sample holds hundreds of thousands of clones; roughly four fifths are singletons and the top ten take under 15%. Sample: peripheral blood. These receptors came from an older woman with active or convalescent COVID-19.

This clone was recorded many times. The chain couples TRBV19 to TRBJ1-2; a weak D match, TRBD1 (6 bases). The V end was cut by 6 bases, the J end by 8 bases, with 16 bases between. The CDR3 runs 13 residues. Germline V gives CDR1 LNHDA, CDR2 SQIVND (reference sequence). The CDR3 loop is CASRPTGSGGYTF. CDR3 DNA: TGTGCCAGTAGACCCACAGGGTCAGGAGGCTACACCTTC.

This chain uses TRBV18 with TRBJ1-1, with D possibly TRBD1 on 5 matching bases. V was clipped by 1 base and J by 5 bases, with 14 bases between them. Germline CDR1 is KGHSH and CDR2 is LQKENI. This CDR3 is built from 15 residues. The CDR3 reads CASSPLEQGGTEAFF. In nucleotides, the CDR3 is TGTGCCAGCTCACCACTTGAGCAGGGAGGTACTGAAGCTTTCTTT.

This chain uses TRBV21-1 with TRBJ2-1; the tabulated D call, TRBD1, remains unverified against the DNA. TRBV21-1 is marked as a pseudogene. This CDR3 comprises 17 residues. The CDR3 loop reads CASSKGNRTGSQGEQFF. The CDR3 region has the DNA TGTGCCAGCAGCAAAGGCAATAGGACAGGGTCCCAAGGTGAGCAGTTCTTC.

This chain joins TRBV4-3 and TRBJ2-7; D is perhaps TRBD1 (6 bases). The CDR3 contains 13 residues. V was pared by 4 bases and J by 0 bases, with 7 bases between. Germline loops: CDR1 LGHNA, CDR2 YSLEER. The CDR3 DNA reads TGCGCCAGCAGCCGGGACACCTCCTACGAGCAGTACTTC. This gives the protein CASSRDTSYEQYF.

J is TRBJ2-1 and V is TRBV15; D gene ambiguous. Trimming pared 0 bases from V and 6 bases from J, leaving 12 bases between. The CDR3 is made up of 15 amino acids. Germline V gives CDR1 LNHNV, CDR2 YYDKDF (reference sequence). CDR3 DNA: TGTGCCACCAGCAGAGATCGACGGAGACTCAATGAGCAGTTCTTC. It specifies CATSRDRRRLNEQFF.

This rearrangement joins TRBV7-9 to TRBJ1-2, with D perhaps matching TRBD1 (5 bases). This CDR3 is 15 amino acids long. The germline CDR1 and CDR2 sequences are SEHNR and FQNEAQ (reference sequence). Trimming left V 5 bases short and J 4 bases short, with 17 bases between. CDR3 residues: CASSPQATGIYGYTF. The DNA of the CDR3 is TGTGCCAGCAGCCCCCAAGCCACAGGTATCTATGGCTACACCTTC.

This clone was observed once. This chain joins TRBV27 and TRBJ2-5, with D possibly TRBD2 on 6 matching bases. V was shortened by 5 bases and J by 7 bases, with 17 bases between the two germline ends. Germline V lookup: CDR1 MNHEY, CDR2 SMNVEV (reference sequence). The CDR3 loop spans 14 amino acids. The CDR3 is CASSGTGKAGTQYF. CDR3 DNA sequence: TGTGCCAGCAGTGGGACGGGGAAAGCGGGGACCCAGTACTTC.

The chain employs TRBV2 and TRBJ1-4; maybe TRBD1 (5 bases). Trimming pared 10 bases from V and 7 bases from J, leaving 16 bases between. This CDR3 spans 13 amino acids. Germline V gene lookup returns CDR1 SNHLY and CDR2 FYNNEI. The CDR3 sequence is CATLGQVREKLFF. The CDR3, as DNA: TGTGCCACCCTGGGGCAGGTTCGTGAAAAACTGTTTTTT.

V gene TRBV6-4 combines with J gene TRBJ1-2, with D unclear. V was clipped by 3 bases and J by 3 bases, with 5 bases between them. This CDR3 region has 12 residues. Germline V gene sequence: CDR1 MRHNA, CDR2 SNTAGT. CDR3 sequence (DNA): TGTGCCAGCAGTGAGGGCGACTATGGCTACACCTTC. This translates into CASSEGDYGYTF.

This chain links TRBV6-4 with TRBJ1-2; 8 nucleotides agree with TRBD1. With 4 bases clipped from V and 4 bases from J, the junction kept 5 bases outside the gene matches. The CDR3 has 14 amino acids. Germline CDR1 reads MRHNA; CDR2 reads SNTAGT. The CDR3 DNA follows: TGTGCCAGCAGTGCGGGCAGGGGGCCCTATGGCTACACCTTC. This encodes CASSAGRGPYGYTF.

This clone has just a few counts. The J gene is TRBJ1-3, the V gene TRBV28, with D unclear. Trimming removed 6 bases at V and 0 bases at J, with 9 bases between. CDR1 and CDR2 from the germline V gene are MDHEN and SYDVKM. This CDR3 comprises 14 residues. The CDR3 sequence is CASSHTASGNTIYF. As DNA, the CDR3 is TGTGCCAGCAGCCACACAGCCTCTGGAAACACCATATATTTT. The full variable domain, completed using reference TRBV28 and TRBJ1-3, is DVKVTQSSRYLVKRTGEKVFLECVQDMDHENMFWYRQDPGLGLRLIYFSYDVKMKEKGDIPEGYSVSREKKERFSLILESASTNQTSMYLCASSHTASGNTIYFGEGSWLTVV.

In its sample, this clone was seen a few times. The rearrangement uses TRBV5-1 and TRBJ2-1; TRBD2 agrees at 9 bases. V dropped 2 bases and J dropped 7; count of bases not matched to a gene: 1. Germline CDR1 SGHRS, CDR2 YFSETQ. CDR3 length: 13 amino acids. CDR3 in amino acids: CASSFAGGNEQFF. DNA of the CDR3: TGCGCCAGCAGCTTCGCGGGGGGGAATGAGCAGTTCTTC.

Written as DNA, the CDR3 is TGCGCCAGCAGCTTACGACCCCTAGCGGGGGGCTCAGATACGCAGTATTTT. Translation gives CASSLRPLAGGSDTQYF. The chain recombines TRBV5-1 with TRBJ2-3, with 11 bases identical to TRBD2. With V trimmed by 2 bases and J by 4 bases, 9 bases remained unmatched. The CDR3 is made up of 17 amino acids. Per germline, CDR1 SGHRS and CDR2 YFSETQ.

V usage is TRBV2 and J usage is TRBJ1-2; tentative D call: TRBD1 (6 bases). Germline CDR1 is SNHLY and CDR2 is FYNNEI. The CDR3 covers 15 residues. V was shortened by 4 bases and J by 2 bases, with 14 bases between the two germline ends. In DNA, the CDR3 is TGTGCCAGCAGTGGGGGGGGACACCTCAACTATGGCTACACCTTC. It specifies CASSGGGHLNYGYTF.

The chain carries TRBV2 and TRBJ2-3; maybe TRBD2 (6 bases). Germline V gene sequence: CDR1 SNHLY, CDR2 FYNNEI. The CDR3 is 14 residues long. Trimming took 7 bases from V and 1 from J, leaving 12 bases between them. The CDR3 DNA reads TGTGCCAGCACGCCGGGAGCGGGCACAGATACGCAGTATTTT. It is translated as CASTPGAGTDTQYF.

This clone was detected only a few times. The chain combines TRBV19 with TRBJ1-3; 7 nucleotides match TRBD1. The germline gives CDR1 LNHDA, CDR2 SQIVND (reference sequence). With 6 bases clipped from V and 3 bases from J, the junction kept 11 bases outside the gene matches. This CDR3 has 16 residues. Here the CDR3 reads CASSHLQGTGGNTIYF. Here the CDR3 DNA reads TGTGCCAGTAGCCACTTACAGGGGACTGGTGGAAACACCATATATTTT.

The J gene is TRBJ1-6, the V gene TRBV7-9; D may be TRBD1 (5 bases). Looked up from germline, CDR1 is SEHNR and CDR2 is FQNEAQ (reference sequence). V shed 5 bases and J shed 6 bases, with 20 bases lying between them. This CDR3 region has 17 residues. The CDR3 DNA follows: TGTGCCAGCAGCCTGGGGTCCAGGGTTATCGGTAATTCACCCCTCCACTTT. This translates into CASSLGSRVIGNSPLHF. Full variable domain (remainder filled in from reference TRBV7-9 and TRBJ1-6): DTGVSQNPRHKITKRGQNVTFRCDPISEHNRLYWYRQTLGQGPEFLTYFQNEAQLEKSRLLSDRFSAERPKGSFSTLEIQRTEQGDSAMYLCASSLGSRVIGNSPLHFGNGTRLTVT.

Many counts were recorded for this clone. V is TRBV9 and J is TRBJ1-5; 9 bases agree with TRBD1. The CDR3 has 15 amino acids. Germline values: CDR1 SGDLS, CDR2 YYNGEE. J was trimmed by 7 bases and V by 3 bases; bases with no gene match: 8. This CDR3 reads CASSAPQGAEQPQHF. Written as DNA, the CDR3 is TGTGCCAGCAGCGCCCCACAGGGGGCGGAACAGCCCCAGCATTTT.

The V call is TRBV5-6, the J call TRBJ1-2; 8 bases map to TRBD1. Trimming removed 4 bases from V and 4 bases from J; junction bases left unmatched: 9. CDR3 length: 15 amino acids. Germline CDR1 and CDR2: SGHDT and YYEEEE. CDR3 protein: CASSASTGEGYGYTF. The CDR3, as DNA: TGTGCCAGCAGCGCCTCGACAGGGGAAGGCTATGGCTACACCTTC. The whole variable domain, filled in from reference TRBV5-6 and TRBJ1-2, reads DAGVTQSPTHLIKTRGQQVTLRCSPKSGHDTVSWYQQALGQGPQFIFQYYEEEERQRGNFPDRFSGHQFPNYSSELNVNALLLGDSALYLCASSASTGEGYGYTFGSGTRLTVV.

CDR3 bases: TGCGCCAGCAGTCAATCAGATGCCCCTGGGGGGGGCCTACCAAACACTGAAGCTTTCTTT. The encoded protein is CASSQSDAPGGGLPNTEAFF. This chain links TRBV23-1 with TRBJ1-1; weak D call: TRBD1 (6 bases). TRBV23-1 is given ORF status, its function remaining uncertain. This CDR3 contains 20 residues. V gave up 0 bases and J gave up 2 bases, with 25 bases separating them.

J is TRBJ2-1 and V is TRBV19; possibly TRBD1 for D (5 bases). CDR3 length: 14 residues. Germline CDR1 LNHDA, CDR2 SQIVND (reference sequence). V was clipped by 1 base and J by 4 bases, with 8 bases between them. CDR3 sequence reads: CASSIAAGYNEQFF. CDR3 bases: TGTGCCAGTAGTATAGCCGCAGGGTACAATGAGCAGTTCTTC. The variable domain in full, with the rest retrieved from reference TRBV19 and TRBJ2-1, is DGGITQSPKYLFRKEGQNVTLSCEQNLNHDAMYWYRQDPGQGLRLIYYSQIVNDFQKGDIAEGYSVSREKKESFPLTVTSAQKNPTAFYLCASSIAAGYNEQFFGPGTRLTVL.

The chain combines TRBV24-1 with TRBJ2-1; D gene unclear. Trimming removed 8 bases at V and 0 bases at J, with 4 bases between. The length of the CDR3 is 12 residues. Germline V gene lookup returns CDR1 KGHDR and CDR2 SFDVKD. CDR3 in DNA: TGTGCCACCACTAACTCCTACAATGAGCAGTTCTTC. Its translation: CATTNSYNEQFF.

This sequence joins TRBV19 and TRBJ1-1; D gene ambiguous. This CDR3 comprises 14 residues. Trimming removed 3 bases from V and 4 bases from J, with 12 bases in between. Looked up from germline, CDR1 is LNHDA and CDR2 is SQIVND (reference sequence). CDR3 in amino acids: CASSIPAYGTEAFF. The CDR3 coding sequence is TGTGCCAGTAGTATTCCCGCATACGGCACTGAAGCTTTCTTT.

V gene TRBV7-2 combines with J gene TRBJ2-3, with D possibly being TRBD2 (6 bases). The CDR3 spans 15 residues. Germline CDR1 reads SGHTA; CDR2 reads FQGNSA. V was trimmed by 0 bases and J by 0 bases, leaving 7 bases between them. The CDR3 DNA is TGTGCCAGCAGCTTAGCTGGGACTAGCACAGATACGCAGTATTTT. It is translated as CASSLAGTSTDTQYF.

The chain has TRBV6-1 and TRBJ2-5, with TRBD2 matching 13 bases. In germline, CDR1 is MNHNS, CDR2 SASEGT. J gave up 4 bases and V 1 base, and 3 bases lay outside the gene matches. This CDR3 comprises 16 residues. CDR3 in DNA: TGTGCCAGCAGTGAAGGACTAGCGGGGGGAGGAGAGACCCAGTACTTC. This encodes CASSEGLAGGGETQYF.

This chain links TRBV19 with TRBJ1-5, with TRBD1 matching 7 bases. The ends lost 7 bases at V and 6 bases at J; junction bases unmatched: 18. Germline V CDR1 and CDR2: LNHDA, SQIVND (reference sequence). The CDR3 totals 17 residues. Here the CDR3 reads CASTPWTGALQSQPQHF. CDR3 in DNA: TGTGCCAGTACCCCCTGGACAGGAGCCCTCCAAAGTCAGCCCCAGCATTTT.